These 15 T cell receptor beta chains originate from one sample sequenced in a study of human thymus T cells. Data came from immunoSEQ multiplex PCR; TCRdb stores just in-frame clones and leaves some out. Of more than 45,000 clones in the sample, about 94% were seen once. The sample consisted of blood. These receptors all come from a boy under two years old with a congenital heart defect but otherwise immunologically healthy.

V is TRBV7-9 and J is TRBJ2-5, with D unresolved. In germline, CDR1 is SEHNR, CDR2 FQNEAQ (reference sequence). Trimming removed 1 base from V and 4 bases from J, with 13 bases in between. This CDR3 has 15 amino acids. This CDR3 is CASSLVRSSGETQYF. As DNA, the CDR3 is TGTGCCAGCAGCTTAGTAAGGTCTAGTGGAGAGACCCAGTACTTC.

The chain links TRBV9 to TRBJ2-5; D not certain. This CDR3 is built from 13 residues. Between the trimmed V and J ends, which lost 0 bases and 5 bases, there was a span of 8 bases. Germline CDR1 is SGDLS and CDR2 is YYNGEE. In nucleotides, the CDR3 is TGTGCCAGCAGCGTAGCCCCCGGGGAGACCCAGTACTTC. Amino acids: CASSVAPGETQYF.

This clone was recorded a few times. The DNA of the CDR3 is TGCGCCAGCAGCTTCGGAGGGAACTCACCCCTCCACTTT. It is translated as CASSFGGNSPLHF. The chain combines TRBV5-1 with TRBJ1-6; D remains ambiguous. The length of the CDR3 is 13 residues. Looked up from germline, CDR1 is SGHRS and CDR2 is YFSETQ. The V end lost 2 bases, the J end lost 10 bases, and 10 bases lay between the germline ends.

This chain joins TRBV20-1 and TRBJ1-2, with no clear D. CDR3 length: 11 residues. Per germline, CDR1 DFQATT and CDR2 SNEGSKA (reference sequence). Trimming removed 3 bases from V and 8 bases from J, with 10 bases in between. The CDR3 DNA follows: TGCAGTGCTAGCCGGGATCGGGGCTACACCTTC. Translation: CSASRDRGYTF.

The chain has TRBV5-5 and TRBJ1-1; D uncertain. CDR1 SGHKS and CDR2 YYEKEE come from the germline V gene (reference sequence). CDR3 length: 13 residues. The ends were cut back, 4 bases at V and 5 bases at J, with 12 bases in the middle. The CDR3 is CASSIWVETEAFF. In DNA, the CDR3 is TGTGCCAGCAGCATATGGGTGGAAACTGAAGCTTTCTTT.

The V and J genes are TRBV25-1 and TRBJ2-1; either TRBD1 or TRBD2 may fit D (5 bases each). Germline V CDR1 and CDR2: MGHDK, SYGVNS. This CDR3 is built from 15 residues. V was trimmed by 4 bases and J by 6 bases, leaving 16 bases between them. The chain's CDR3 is CASSAGAPWGNEQFF. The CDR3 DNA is TGTGCCAGCAGTGCCGGGGCGCCCTGGGGCAATGAGCAGTTCTTC.

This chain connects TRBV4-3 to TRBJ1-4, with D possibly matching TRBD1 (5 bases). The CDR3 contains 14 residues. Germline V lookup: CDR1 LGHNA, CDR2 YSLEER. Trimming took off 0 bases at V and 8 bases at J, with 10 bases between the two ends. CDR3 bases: TGCGCCAGCAGCCAAGATTCAGGGAACGAAAAACTGTTTTTT. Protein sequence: CASSQDSGNEKLFF.

The CDR3 coding sequence is TGTGCCAGCAGCTTGGCGCAGGGTGGCTACACCTTC. This translates into CASSLAQGGYTF. This chain connects TRBV11-2 to TRBJ1-2, with D perhaps matching TRBD1 (5 bases). This CDR3 region has 12 residues. V gave up 3 bases and J gave up 7 bases, with 9 bases separating them. Germline-derived CDR1 and CDR2 are SGHAT and FQNNGV.

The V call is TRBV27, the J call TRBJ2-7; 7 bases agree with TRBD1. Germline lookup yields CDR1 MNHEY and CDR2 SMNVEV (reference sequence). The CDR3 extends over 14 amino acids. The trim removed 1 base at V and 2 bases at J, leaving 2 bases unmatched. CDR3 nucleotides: TGTGCCAGCAGTTTATACGGGACAGCCTACGAGCAGTACTTC. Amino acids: CASSLYGTAYEQYF.

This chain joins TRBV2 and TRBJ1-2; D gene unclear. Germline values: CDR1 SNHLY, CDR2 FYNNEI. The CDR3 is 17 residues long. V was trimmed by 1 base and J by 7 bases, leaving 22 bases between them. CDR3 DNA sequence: TGTGCCAGCAGTGAAGTCTTCTATGGAGCGGGATTTAGTGGCTACACCTTC. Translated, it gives CASSEVFYGAGFSGYTF.

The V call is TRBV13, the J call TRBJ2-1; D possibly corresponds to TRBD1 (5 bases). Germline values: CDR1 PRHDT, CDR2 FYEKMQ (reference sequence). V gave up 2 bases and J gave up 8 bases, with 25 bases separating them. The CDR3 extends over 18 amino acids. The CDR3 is CASSLWSAQGRPHDEQFF. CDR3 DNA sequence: TGTGCCAGCAGCTTATGGTCCGCCCAGGGTCGGCCCCACGATGAGCAGTTCTTC.

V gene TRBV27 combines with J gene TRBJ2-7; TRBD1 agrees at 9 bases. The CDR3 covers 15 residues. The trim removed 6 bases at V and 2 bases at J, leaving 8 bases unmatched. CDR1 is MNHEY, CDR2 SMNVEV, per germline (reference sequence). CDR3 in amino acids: CASSLRTGVPYEQYF. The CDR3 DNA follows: TGTGCCAGCAGCCTCAGGACAGGGGTGCCCTACGAGCAGTACTTC.

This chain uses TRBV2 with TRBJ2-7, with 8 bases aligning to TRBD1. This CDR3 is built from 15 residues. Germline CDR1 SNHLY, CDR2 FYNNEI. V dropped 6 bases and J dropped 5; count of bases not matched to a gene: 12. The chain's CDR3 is CASSLDRGRLDEQYF. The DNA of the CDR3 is TGTGCCAGCAGCCTTGACAGGGGCCGGTTGGACGAGCAGTACTTC.

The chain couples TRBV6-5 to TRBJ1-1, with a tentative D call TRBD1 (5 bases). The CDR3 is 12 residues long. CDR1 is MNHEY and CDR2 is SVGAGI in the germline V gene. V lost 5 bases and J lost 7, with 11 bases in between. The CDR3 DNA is TGTGCCAGCAGTGGGGGGGACGGTGAAGCTTTCTTT. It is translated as CASSGGDGEAFF.

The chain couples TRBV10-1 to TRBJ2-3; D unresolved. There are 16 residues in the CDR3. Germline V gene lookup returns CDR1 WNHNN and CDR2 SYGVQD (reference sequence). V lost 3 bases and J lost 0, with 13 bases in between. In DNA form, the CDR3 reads TGCGCCAGCAGTGATAAATGGGCCCTCAGCACAGATACGCAGTATTTT. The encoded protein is CASSDKWALSTDTQYF.